What follows is one TCR beta chain and its context. This clonotype came up many times. Its antigen remains unidentified. No clone much larger than this one lies a single base away; base qualities are absent. The data are from a study (dated by TCRdb to about 2015). About the full investigation: The study set out to test whether tumor-infiltrating Tregs in breast cancer get recruited from blood Tregs or are instead converted in situ from other CD4+ T cell subsets. The investigation overall reported the following: In terms of TCR gene usage, tumor memory CD4+ T cells clustered together with blood and lymph node memory CD4+ cells, as well as with lymph node naive CD4+ cells. The greatest overlap of tumor-infiltrating Treg TCR alpha and beta sequences was observed with tumor naive CD4+ T cells, followed by blood naive CD4+ T cells. Validation in the larger cohort was restricted to a single TCR beta V-J rearrangement rather than whole repertoires.

Full-length TCR variable regions were amplified by 5' RACE PCR with constant-region reverse primers, and semi-nested PCR with Nested Universal Primer A was subsequently performed. The ReliaPrep RNA Cell Miniprep System was used to extract total RNA, which was then reverse transcribed into 5'RACE-ready cDNA with the SMARTer RACE 5'/3' Kit. Full-length TCR alpha and beta libraries were barcoded with multiplex adaptors and sequenced on an Illumina MiSeq. The authors' pipeline ran thus. Sequencing data were pooled across the five patients for each of nine subset-tissue groups and compared by unsupervised clustering of TCR gene usage. The Morisita-Horn index was used to calculate repertoire similarity, with shared sequences weighted by how much each contributed to each repertoire. TCRdb reprocessing: public reads trimmed at Q25 with fastp, clones called with MiXCR, in-frame beta chains kept. Entries are consolidated by CDR3 protein sequence, retaining the most common genes and DNA. TCRdb, rather than the study authors, made the V and J calls. This sample gives about 54,000 distinct CDR3 sequences in total; roughly 15% of them show up just once. The leading ten clones occupy approximately 2.5% of the sample.

From a lookup of the germline V gene, CDR1 and CDR2 are SGHRS and YFSETQ. Compared with germline, V lacks 4 bases and J lacks 6 bases; bases without a gene match: 11. The CDR3 starts with the cysteine, ends with the phenylalanine, and has 17 residues. Just the 51-base CDR3 DNA is kept, in frame starting at base 1. Naive CD4+ T cells were purified with the Miltenyi Naive CD4+ T Cell Isolation kit, with Tregs depleted using CD25 microbeads. Tregs, naive and memory CD4+ T cells from tumor, blood and ipsilateral draining lymph nodes of a handful of breast cancer patients underwent full-length TCR alpha and beta sequencing. Mononuclear cells from lymph nodes or around 48 ml of peripheral blood were isolated by Ficoll density gradient centrifugation. FACS confirmed that the sorted cell populations were more than 90% pure.

Sequencing was performed on naive CD4+ T cells sorted from blood. Explained via the paper, the cell subset or site label denotes: naive CD4+ T cells, CD4+CD45RA+CD25-. The rearranged chain carries TRBV5-1 and TRBJ2-1, and TRBD2 aligns with 12 junction nucleotides. This sequence originates from a female donor with breast cancer. In nucleotide form, the sequence is TGCGCCAGCAGCAGGAATACCGGGACTAGCGGGTTCAATGAGCAGTTCTTC. Protein translation: CASSRNTGTSGFNEQFF. Joined to the reference TRBV5-1 and TRBJ2-1 proteins, this CDR3 gives the full variable domain: KAGVTQTPRYLIKTRGQQVTLSCSPISGHRSVSWYQQTPGQGLQFLFEYFSETQRNKGNFPGRFSGRQFSNSRSEMNVSTLELGDSALYLCASSRNTGTSGFNEQFFGPGTRLTVL.